The T cell receptor beta chain described here comes from a study of blood T cells in healthy people across ages. Study conclusions and caveats: Fewer expanded clones and more diversity marked long-lived versus aged donors.

A second PCR, run for about 7 to 11 cycles, used a sample-barcoded 5' primer plus a J-beta primer mix. Each of the cDNA molecules was tagged by a template-switch adaptor with 12 random nucleotides. TCRdb itself ran the 5' RACE reads through MiXCR, one entry per CDR3 protein. The sample lists 700,000 to 900,000 distinct CDR3 sequences, approximately 55% occurring once. This clonotype was counted a few times. No antigen is known for it. Germline V gene lookup returns CDR1 SGHTA and CDR2 FQGNSA. The CDR3 totals 15 residues. The V and J ends lost 6 bases and 1 base respectively, with 14 bases between them. Each sample used at least 7 million PBMCs.

This TCR was recovered from a man older than 75 in good health. The sample consisted of blood. This chain connects TRBV7-2 to TRBJ2-3; tentatively, D is TRBD2 (6 bases). CDR3 sequence (DNA): TGTGCCAGCAGTCCTTTTGCGGGACGCACAGATACGCAGTATTTT. Protein: CASSPFAGRTDTQYF.